These 23 T cell receptor beta chains were all obtained from the same sample, sequenced in a study of neoadjuvant anti-PD-1 for oral cavity cancer. Sequencing used immunoSEQ multiplex PCR; TCRdb keeps in-frame clones, though not all of them. Of 55,000 to 75,000 clones listed, less than 90% are singletons. Documented time point: after neoadjuvant nivolumab, at surgical resection. Sample: PBMCs, taken after nivolumab (anti-PD-1) treatment. These receptors were collected from a person aged 35-79 years with oral cavity squamous cell carcinoma.

This clone was seen more than once but under ten times. The chain employs TRBV10-1 and TRBJ2-5, with D unresolved. Germline assignment: CDR1 WNHNN and CDR2 SYGVQD (reference sequence). This CDR3 has 13 residues. The germline V and J ends were trimmed by 4 bases and 0 bases, with 6 bases remaining between them. The CDR3 sequence is CASSADYQETQYF. The DNA for the CDR3 is TGCGCCAGCAGTGCTGACTACCAAGAGACCCAGTACTTC.

This chain joins TRBV27 and TRBJ1-1; a possible D gene is TRBD1 (6 bases). The germline CDR1 and CDR2 sequences are MNHEY and SMNVEV (reference sequence). This CDR3 spans 14 amino acids. The germline V and J ends were trimmed by 6 bases and 4 bases, with 15 bases remaining between them. The CDR3 region is CASRIPGQVTEAFF. DNA for the CDR3: TGTGCCAGCAGGATACCGGGACAAGTCACTGAAGCTTTCTTT.

The chain combines TRBV7-9 with TRBJ1-1; no definite D call. The length of the CDR3 is 12 residues. Germline V gene lookup returns CDR1 SEHNR and CDR2 FQNEAQ (reference sequence). Trimming pared 1 base from V and 2 bases from J, leaving 2 bases between. The CDR3 sequence: CASSLVNTEAFF. Here the CDR3 DNA reads TGTGCCAGCAGCTTAGTTAACACTGAAGCTTTCTTT.

The rearrangement links TRBV19 to TRBJ2-5; tentative D call: TRBD2 (6 bases). CDR1 and CDR2 from the germline V gene are LNHDA and SQIVND (reference sequence). V was trimmed by 6 bases and J by 7 bases, leaving 15 bases between them. The CDR3 loop spans 13 amino acids. The CDR3 loop reads CASSGTQLGTQYF. CDR3 DNA: TGTGCCAGTAGCGGGACTCAATTAGGGACCCAGTACTTC.

The V call is TRBV15, the J call TRBJ1-3; D is uncertain. Trimming removed 5 bases from V and 1 base from J, with 12 bases in between. The germline V gene encodes CDR1 LNHNV and CDR2 YYDKDF (reference sequence). The CDR3 spans 15 residues. CDR3 protein: CATSPRVSSGNTIYF. In DNA form, the CDR3 reads TGTGCCACCAGCCCCCGGGTTAGTTCTGGAAACACCATATATTTT. Filled out from reference TRBV15 and TRBJ1-3, the complete variable domain reads DAMVIQNPRYQVTQFGKPVTLSCSQTLNHNVMYWYQQKSSQAPKLLFHYYDKDFNNEADTPDNFQSRRPNTSFCFLDIRSPGLGDTAMYLCATSPRVSSGNTIYFGEGSWLTVV.

This clone was observed a few times. The CDR3 nucleotides are TGTGCCAGTAGTGAGGGGGGGGGTGTGCTTCAGCCCCAGCATTTT. Its translation: CASSEGGGVLQPQHF. The V and J genes are TRBV19 and TRBJ1-5, with TRBD1 as a possible D gene (6 bases). The CDR3 consists of 15 residues. Germline CDR1 LNHDA, CDR2 SQIVND (reference sequence). Trimming stripped 5 bases from V and 6 bases from J, with 17 bases between.

The chain employs TRBV10-3 and TRBJ2-3; no definite D call. V lost 10 bases and J lost 4, with 15 bases in between. Germline V gene sequence: CDR1 ENHRY, CDR2 SYGVKD. This CDR3 has 13 amino acids. Here the CDR3 DNA reads TGTGCCACAGGAACCGTAGGAGCAGATACGCAGTATTTT. As protein: CATGTVGADTQYF.

This chain links TRBV5-1 with TRBJ2-7, with 7 bases fitting TRBD1. CDR1 and CDR2 from the germline V gene are SGHRS and YFSETQ. Trimming at V came to 3 bases and at J to 2 bases, leaving 5 bases not matched to a gene. The CDR3 is 14 residues long. CDR3 sequence (DNA): TGCGCCAGCAGCTCGGGACAGCCACCCTACGAGCAGTACTTC. This gives the protein CASSSGQPPYEQYF.

This clone occurred a few times. The gene calls are TRBV5-1 and TRBJ1-4, with TRBD1 identical over 8 bases. The CDR3 contains 15 residues. CDR1 and CDR2 from the germline V gene are SGHRS and YFSETQ. Germline trimming cut 4 bases from V and 3 bases from J; bases unmatched to any gene: 5. CDR3 amino acids: CASSLTGGANEKLFF. For the CDR3, the DNA is TGCGCCAGCAGCCTTACAGGGGGGGCTAATGAAAAACTGTTTTTT.

This clone was recorded a few times. The chain joins TRBV9 to TRBJ1-5, with D maybe TRBD1 (5 bases). There are 14 residues in the CDR3. From germline, CDR1 is SGDLS and CDR2 YYNGEE. Between the trimmed V and J ends, which lost 4 bases and 3 bases, there was a span of 11 bases. The CDR3 bases are TGTGCCAGCAGCAAGGGGACCAACAATCAGCCCCAGCATTTT. Protein: CASSKGTNNQPQHF.

The chain joins TRBV2 to TRBJ2-5; D is possibly TRBD1 (6 bases). There are 17 residues in the CDR3. The germline gives CDR1 SNHLY, CDR2 FYNNEI. Trimming pared 0 bases from V and 4 bases from J, leaving 18 bases between. The CDR3, as DNA: TGTGCCAGCAGTGAAGCGTGGACAGATCCAAGGTTAGAGACCCAGTACTTC. It yields the protein CASSEAWTDPRLETQYF.

CDR3 coding DNA: TGTGCCAGCAGCTTAGGATCATTTAACACTGAAGCTTTCTTT. Translation gives CASSLGSFNTEAFF. This rearrangement joins TRBV13 to TRBJ1-1; D unclear. Trimming removed 0 bases at V and 2 bases at J, with 7 bases between. The CDR3 is 14 amino acids. In germline, CDR1 is PRHDT, CDR2 FYEKMQ (reference sequence).

This rearrangement joins TRBV28 to TRBJ1-1; D gene unclear. V was shortened by 3 bases and J by 9 bases, with 11 bases between the two germline ends. This CDR3 is 12 amino acids long. Germline lookup yields CDR1 MDHEN and CDR2 SYDVKM. The CDR3, as DNA: TGTGCCAGCAGTTTGAATTCAGGAAAAGCTTTCTTT. This gives the protein CASSLNSGKAFF.

Remarks on this clone: The same CDR3 is also encoded by other DNA sequences in this sample. CDR3 region: CSVGGYYGYTF. The CDR3 DNA follows: TGCAGCGTTGGGGGCTACTATGGCTACACCTTC. This chain uses TRBV29-1 with TRBJ1-2, with D perhaps matching TRBD1 (5 bases). CDR1 and CDR2 from the germline V gene are SQVTM and ANQGSEA. The CDR3 consists of 11 residues. With 4 bases removed from V and 3 bases from J, the gap between germline ends came to 6 bases.

The chain is built from TRBV19 and TRBJ1-4; D remains ambiguous. The CDR3 runs to 13 residues. Per the germline V gene, CDR1 is LNHDA and CDR2 is SQIVND (reference sequence). V was trimmed by 0 bases and J by 12 bases, leaving 11 bases between them. The CDR3 loop reads CASSIDVVGQLFF. The CDR3 DNA sequence: TGTGCCAGTAGTATAGACGTAGTCGGTCAACTGTTTTTT. Filled out from reference TRBV19 and TRBJ1-4, the complete variable domain reads DGGITQSPKYLFRKEGQNVTLSCEQNLNHDAMYWYRQDPGQGLRLIYYSQIVNDFQKGDIAEGYSVSREKKESFPLTVTSAQKNPTAFYLCASSIDVVGQLFFGSGTQLSVL.

This chain connects TRBV5-1 to TRBJ2-5; a possible D gene is TRBD2 (6 bases). Germline loops: CDR1 SGHRS, CDR2 YFSETQ. The V and J ends lost 4 bases and 6 bases respectively, with 31 bases between them. The CDR3 consists of 19 residues. As DNA, the CDR3 is TGCGCCAGCAGCGGGAGAGGGACTTTCTGGCGGGGTCGTGGGCAGACCCAGTACTTC. As protein: CASSGRGTFWRGRGQTQYF.

The chain couples TRBV6-1 to TRBJ1-2; D not certain. The V end was cut by 7 bases, the J end by 8 bases, with 14 bases between. The germline V gene has CDR1 MNHNS and CDR2 SASEGT. The CDR3 consists of 12 residues. The CDR3 here is CASKVPAGGYTF. CDR3 nucleotides: TGTGCCAGCAAGGTCCCGGCGGGGGGCTACACCTTC.

This chain joins TRBV5-5 and TRBJ2-5, with 9 nucleotides matching TRBD2. Germline loops: CDR1 SGHKS, CDR2 YYEKEE (reference sequence). V trimming: 4 bases; J trimming: 5 bases; junction bases outside the gene matches: 9. The CDR3 covers 15 residues. For the CDR3, the DNA is TGTGCCAGCAGCATACTGGGACTAGCTGGGGAGACCCAGTACTTC. It encodes CASSILGLAGETQYF.

This chain uses TRBV11-2 with TRBJ1-1; TRBD1 matches 7 bases. J lost 5 bases, V lost 2 bases, and 5 bases had no gene match. Germline values: CDR1 SGHAT, CDR2 FQNNGV. This CDR3 has 14 amino acids. This CDR3 reads CASSLYGRGTEAFF. The DNA for the CDR3 is TGTGCCAGCAGCTTATACGGCAGGGGGACTGAAGCTTTCTTT.

This rearrangement joins TRBV2 to TRBJ1-4; 7 bases align to TRBD1. With V trimmed by 6 bases and J by 7 bases, 2 bases remained unmatched. Germline loops: CDR1 SNHLY, CDR2 FYNNEI. There are 12 residues in the CDR3. DNA for the CDR3: TGTGCCAGCAGGGGACAGTTTGAAAAACTGTTTTTT. This encodes CASRGQFEKLFF.

The CDR3 protein is CASSEYRGQGGYTF. The CDR3 DNA is TGTGCCAGCAGTGAATACAGGGGGCAGGGTGGCTACACCTTC. This sequence joins TRBV6-4 and TRBJ1-2; 9 bases line up with TRBD1. V was pared by 3 bases and J by 7 bases, with 6 bases of the junction left unmatched. This CDR3 has 14 amino acids. Germline V gene sequence: CDR1 MRHNA, CDR2 SNTAGT.

The chain uses TRBV7-6 and TRBJ1-2, with 7 bases matching TRBD1. CDR1 SGHVS and CDR2 FNYEAQ come from the germline V gene. V was clipped by 4 bases and J by 8 bases; unmatched bases: 10. This CDR3 has 14 residues. CDR3 nucleotide sequence: TGTGCCAGCAGCTCAGGACAGGCGAGGCAAGGCTACACCTTC. Translation: CASSSGQARQGYTF.

The genes are TRBV7-9 and TRBJ2-1; TRBD1 matches 7 bases. V shed 4 bases and J 14 bases; nucleotides not matched to a gene: 14. The germline V gene encodes CDR1 SEHNR and CDR2 FQNEAQ (reference sequence). This CDR3 has 14 residues. The CDR3 sequence: CASSYQGTDPLEFF. CDR3 nucleotides: TGTGCCAGCAGCTACCAGGGGACAGATCCTTTGGAGTTCTTC. Together with reference TRBV7-9 and TRBJ2-1, the CDR3 gives the full variable domain: DTGVSQNPRHKITKRGQNVTFRCDPISEHNRLYWYRQTLGQGPEFLTYFQNEAQLEKSRLLSDRFSAERPKGSFSTLEIQRTEQGDSAMYLCASSYQGTDPLEFFGPGTRLTVL.